This T cell receptor beta chain was found in a study of blood T cell repertoires in COVID-19. The CDR3 consists of 16 residues. Trimming removed 0 bases at V and 5 bases at J, with 17 bases between. The germline gives CDR1 MGHRA, CDR2 YSYEKL. Produced via immunoSEQ multiplex PCR; TCRdb's table is partial and in-frame only. This table has 150,000 to 200,000 clones, 70% to 80% appearing once. Sequences were obtained from peripheral blood. The TCR sequence derives from a middle-aged woman with COVID-19, enrolled during active disease. The rearrangement joins TRBV4-1 to TRBJ2-7, with a weak D call TRBD2 (7 bases). CDR3 in amino acids: CASSQDFGEGGDEQYF. In DNA form, the CDR3 reads TGCGCCAGCAGCCAAGATTTTGGGGAGGGGGGGGACGAGCAGTACTTC.